These 24 T cell receptor beta chains were sequenced from one sample in a study of preoperative IRX-2 immunotherapy in early breast cancer. Treatment of the sample: preoperative locoregional IRX-2 cytokine immunotherapy. Libraries were prepared by immunoSEQ multiplex PCR; TCRdb keeps only in-frame clonotypes and omits some of them. This table holds around 28,000 clones, 90% found once. The sample here was taken from a patient treated with IRX-2 immunotherapy. Every receptor here comes from a human donor with breast cancer.

The V gene is TRBV6-5, the J gene TRBJ2-7; D perhaps matches TRBD1 (5 bases). Trimming removed 7 bases at V and 4 bases at J, with 11 bases between. This CDR3 is built from 12 residues. Germline V gene data show CDR1 as MNHEY and CDR2 as SVGAGI. Here the CDR3 DNA reads TGTGCCAGCATGTCCAGGGCGTACGAGCAGTACTTC. It encodes CASMSRAYEQYF.

The chain couples TRBV7-2 to TRBJ1-5; D remains unclear. The V end lost 1 base, the J end lost 2 bases, and 15 bases lay between the germline ends. This CDR3 spans 17 amino acids. Germline CDR1 reads SGHTA; CDR2 reads FQGNSA. CDR3 in DNA: TGTGCCAGCAGCTTAGTACCTCCCGGCGGTGGCAATCAGCCCCAGCATTTT. Translation: CASSLVPPGGGNQPQHF.

This chain joins TRBV4-3 and TRBJ2-7, with D perhaps TRBD1 or TRBD2 (5 bases each). The length of the CDR3 is 18 residues. The germline CDR1 and CDR2 sequences are LGHNA and YSLEER. Trimming cost V 0 bases and J 2 bases, with 20 bases left between them. The CDR3 protein is CASSQDAGSFDSPYEQYF. Here the CDR3 DNA reads TGCGCCAGCAGCCAAGATGCGGGTTCCTTCGACAGCCCCTACGAGCAGTACTTC.

The chain links TRBV7-2 to TRBJ2-1; 8 nucleotides match TRBD2. Germline values: CDR1 SGHTA, CDR2 FQGNSA. CDR3 length: 15 residues. After removal of 4 bases from V and 5 bases from J, the junction contained 7 bases not matched to a gene. CDR3 nucleotide sequence: TGTGCCAGCAGCTCGATAGCGGGACTGAACAATGAGCAGTTCTTC. Amino acid sequence: CASSSIAGLNNEQFF.

This clone was seen only once. This chain joins TRBV6-1 and TRBJ2-5; unclear D gene. V was trimmed by 7 bases and J by 7 bases, leaving 19 bases between them. Germline V lookup: CDR1 MNHNS, CDR2 SASEGT. This CDR3 contains 14 residues. The DNA for the CDR3 is TGTGCCAGCAAGAAGCCCGCCGGCCTAGGGACCCAGTACTTC. It yields the protein CASKKPAGLGTQYF.

The sample holds one count of this clone. V and J are TRBV10-1 and TRBJ1-2, with 9 nucleotides matching TRBD1. Germline V CDR1 and CDR2: WNHNN, SYGVQD (reference sequence). V gave up 8 bases and J gave up 6 bases; unmatched junction bases: 7. This CDR3 has 13 residues. The CDR3 is CASGERTGDGYTF. DNA of the CDR3: TGCGCCAGCGGGGAGAGGACAGGGGATGGCTACACCTTC.

Turning to this clone: At the DNA level, this CDR3 is encoded by other sequences in the same sample as well. The rearrangement links TRBV29-1 to TRBJ2-2; D is ambiguous. Germline lookup yields CDR1 SQVTM and CDR2 ANQGSEA. The CDR3 loop spans 14 amino acids. Trimming removed 2 bases at V and 2 bases at J, with 9 bases between. The CDR3 region has the DNA TGCAGCGTTGAAAAACAGCTTAACACCGGGGAGCTGTTTTTT. Residues: CSVEKQLNTGELFF.

The chain is built from TRBV5-1 and TRBJ2-1; 8 nucleotides agree with TRBD2. CDR3 length: 16 residues. Germline V gives CDR1 SGHRS, CDR2 YFSETQ. The V segment lost 0 bases and the J segment 5 bases; nucleotides outside the gene matches: 7. CDR3: CASSLALTSVNNEQFF. Written as DNA, the CDR3 is TGCGCCAGCAGCTTGGCCTTGACTAGCGTAAACAATGAGCAGTTCTTC.

V usage is TRBV10-1 and J usage is TRBJ2-1; TRBD2 aligns across 8 bases. Unmatched junction bases numbered 4, after V lost 4 bases and J lost 8 bases. The CDR3 loop spans 13 amino acids. CDR1 and CDR2 (germline): WNHNN, SYGVQD (reference sequence). The CDR3 DNA reads as TGCGCCAGCAGTGCGGGAGGGGTGGATGAGCAGTTCTTC. Translating gives CASSAGGVDEQFF.

The V and J genes are TRBV15 and TRBJ2-3; TRBD1 aligns across 7 bases. CDR3 size: 16 residues. After removal of 0 bases from V and 2 bases from J, the junction contained 5 bases not matched to a gene. Germline assignment: CDR1 LNHNV and CDR2 YYDKDF (reference sequence). The CDR3 loop is CATSRDGTGDTDTQYF. The CDR3 bases are TGTGCCACCAGCAGAGATGGAACAGGGGACACAGATACGCAGTATTTT.

V gene TRBV7-2 combines with J gene TRBJ2-2; 10 positions match TRBD1. From germline, CDR1 is SGHTA and CDR2 FQGNSA. The CDR3 totals 14 residues. Unmatched junction bases numbered 3, after V lost 5 bases and J lost 6 bases. DNA for the CDR3: TGTGCCAGCAGCACCGGGACAGGGGCCGGGGAGCTGTTTTTT. This encodes CASSTGTGAGELFF. Based on the CDR3 plus reference TRBV7-2 and TRBJ2-2, the full variable domain is GAGVSQSPSNKVTEKGKDVELRCDPISGHTALYWYRQSLGQGLEFLIYFQGNSAPDKSGLPSDRFSAERTGGSVSTLTIQRTQQEDSAVYLCASSTGTGAGELFFGEGSRLTVL.

As DNA, the CDR3 is TGTGCCAGCAGCGATCAACAGGCCTCCAACTATGGCTACACCTTC. Translation: CASSDQQASNYGYTF. V gene TRBV7-9 combines with J gene TRBJ1-2, with a weak D call TRBD1 (5 bases). V was shortened by 5 bases and J by 2 bases, with 15 bases between the two germline ends. This CDR3 region has 15 residues. The germline gives CDR1 SEHNR, CDR2 FQNEAQ (reference sequence).

V is TRBV2 and J is TRBJ2-5; D might be TRBD1 (5 bases). The germline gives CDR1 SNHLY, CDR2 FYNNEI. CDR3 length: 14 residues. Trimming took off 7 bases at V and 0 bases at J, with 12 bases between the two ends. The CDR3 reads CASTLQGYQETQYF. For the CDR3, the DNA is TGTGCCAGCACTCTCCAGGGCTACCAAGAGACCCAGTACTTC.

The V and J genes are TRBV27 and TRBJ2-4; D is unclear. CDR1 and CDR2 from the germline V gene are MNHEY and SMNVEV (reference sequence). V lost 3 bases, J lost 5 bases, and 8 bases lay in between. The CDR3 is made up of 13 amino acids. The CDR3 DNA follows: TGTGCCAGCAGTTTTTACGGAGAAAACATTCAGTACTTC. The encoded protein is CASSFYGENIQYF.

This chain links TRBV2 with TRBJ2-1; 9 positions match TRBD2. Germline values: CDR1 SNHLY, CDR2 FYNNEI. V dropped 3 bases and J dropped 6; count of bases not matched to a gene: 6. The CDR3 totals 15 residues. Written as DNA, the CDR3 is TGTGCCAGCAGTGAGACAAGCGGGAGGACCAATGAGCAGTTCTTC. It is translated as CASSETSGRTNEQFF.

This rearrangement joins TRBV5-1 to TRBJ1-6, with D maybe TRBD1 (5 bases). The V end was cut by 0 bases, the J end by 7 bases, with 14 bases between. CDR3 length equals 16 residues. Germline V gives CDR1 SGHRS, CDR2 YFSETQ. CDR3 bases: TGCGCCAGCAGCTTGGGGGGCAGAATAAACAATTCACCCCTCCACTTT. Residues: CASSLGGRINNSPLHF.

The rearrangement joins TRBV11-2 to TRBJ2-4; D is uncertain. V lost 2 bases, J lost 1 base, and 9 bases lay in between. There are 15 residues in the CDR3. Germline V gives CDR1 SGHAT, CDR2 FQNNGV. CDR3 amino acids: CASSLLKGAKNIQYF. As DNA, the CDR3 is TGTGCCAGCAGCTTATTGAAGGGTGCCAAAAACATTCAGTACTTC. The full variable domain, in which reference TRBV11-2 and TRBJ2-4 provide the parts outside the CDR3, is EAGVAQSPRYKIIEKRQSVAFWCNPISGHATLYWYQQILGQGPKLLIQFQNNGVVDDSQLPKDRFSAERLKGVDSTLKIQPAKLEDSAVYLCASSLLKGAKNIQYFGAGTRLSVL.

This clone showed up just once. The chain carries TRBV7-2 and TRBJ2-7; D is ambiguous. V lost 5 bases and J lost 6, with 11 bases in between. From germline, CDR1 is SGHTA and CDR2 FQGNSA. The CDR3 runs to 12 residues. CDR3 sequence reads: CASSTRNGEQYF. Here the CDR3 DNA reads TGTGCCAGCAGCACCCGTAACGGCGAGCAGTACTTC.

The chain carries TRBV5-4 and TRBJ2-1, with D maybe TRBD2 (7 bases). V was clipped by 0 bases and J by 6 bases, with 13 bases between them. CDR3 length equals 15 residues. Germline loops: CDR1 SGHNT, CDR2 YYREEE (reference sequence). For the CDR3, the DNA is TGTGCCAGCAGCTTGGTGGGGGGGCCAGGCAATGAGCAGTTCTTC. Residues: CASSLVGGPGNEQFF.

This chain connects TRBV5-1 to TRBJ2-5; TRBD1 might be the D (5 bases). CDR3 size: 17 residues. Germline V gene lookup returns CDR1 SGHRS and CDR2 YFSETQ. V was trimmed by 3 bases and J by 5 bases, leaving 23 bases between them. The CDR3, as DNA: TGCGCCAGCAGCTCTGGAATAGACAGCGCCCTTGGGGAGACCCAGTACTTC. It is translated as CASSSGIDSALGETQYF.

The chain employs TRBV6-5 and TRBJ2-1, with D perhaps TRBD1 (6 bases). This CDR3 has 14 residues. The ends were cut back, 6 bases at V and 6 bases at J, with 15 bases in the middle. Germline lookup yields CDR1 MNHEY and CDR2 SVGAGI. CDR3 coding DNA: TGTGCCAGCAGGTCTAACAGGGTAAGCAATGAGCAGTTCTTC. The encoded protein is CASRSNRVSNEQFF.

This chain links TRBV5-1 with TRBJ2-1, with D possibly TRBD1 on 5 matching bases. The CDR3 extends over 15 amino acids. Germline CDR1 SGHRS, CDR2 YFSETQ. V lost 2 bases and J lost 0, with 9 bases in between. CDR3 loop: CASSLLTGSYNEQFF. Here the CDR3 DNA reads TGCGCCAGCAGCTTACTTACAGGCTCCTACAATGAGCAGTTCTTC.

This chain links TRBV6-5 with TRBJ2-7, with D tentatively TRBD2 (6 bases). With 7 bases removed from V and 2 bases from J, the gap between germline ends came to 15 bases. The CDR3 is made up of 14 amino acids. Germline CDR1 is MNHEY and CDR2 is SVGAGI. CDR3 amino acids: CASTRLVGPYEQYF. The CDR3 bases are TGTGCCAGCACTCGACTAGTAGGTCCCTACGAGCAGTACTTC.

V is TRBV5-4 and J is TRBJ2-3; 9 positions match TRBD2. V trimming: 2 bases; J trimming: 5 bases; junction bases outside the gene matches: 9. The CDR3 is 16 residues long. The germline CDR1 and CDR2 sequences are SGHNT and YYREEE (reference sequence). The CDR3 is CASSLGLAGRGDTQYF. Written as DNA, the CDR3 is TGTGCCAGCAGCTTAGGGCTAGCGGGAAGAGGAGATACGCAGTATTTT.